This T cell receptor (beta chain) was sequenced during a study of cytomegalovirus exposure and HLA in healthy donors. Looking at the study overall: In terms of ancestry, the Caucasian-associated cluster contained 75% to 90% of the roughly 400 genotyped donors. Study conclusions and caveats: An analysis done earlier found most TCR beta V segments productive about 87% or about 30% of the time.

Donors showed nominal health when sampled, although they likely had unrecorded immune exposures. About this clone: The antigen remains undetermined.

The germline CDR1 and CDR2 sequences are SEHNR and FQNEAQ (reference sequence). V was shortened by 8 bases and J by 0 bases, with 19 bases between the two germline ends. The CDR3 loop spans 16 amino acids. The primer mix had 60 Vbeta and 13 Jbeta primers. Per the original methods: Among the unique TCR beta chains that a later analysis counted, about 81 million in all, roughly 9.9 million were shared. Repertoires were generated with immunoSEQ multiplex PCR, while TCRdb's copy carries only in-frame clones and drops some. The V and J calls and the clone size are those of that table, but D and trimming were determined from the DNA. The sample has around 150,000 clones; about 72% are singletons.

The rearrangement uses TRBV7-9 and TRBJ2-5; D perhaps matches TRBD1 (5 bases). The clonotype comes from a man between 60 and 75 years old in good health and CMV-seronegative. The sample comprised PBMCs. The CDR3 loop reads CASGRETSRDQETQYF. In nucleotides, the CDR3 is TGTGCCAGCGGCAGGGAAACGAGTAGGGACCAAGAGACCCAGTACTTC.